This note documents a single TCR beta chain sequence. What it recognizes is unknown. This CDR3 contains 13 residues. After removal of 8 bases from V and 4 bases from J, the junction contained 4 bases not matched to a gene. This sample was taken from a study of early T cells in non-severe SARS-CoV-2 infection. The wider study: Sequencing used unsorted whole-blood bulk RNA, so chains lack pairing. Whole-study findings and limits: The study's VDJdb matching favored anti-spike CD8 responses and missed private and CD4 specificities.

Separate cDNA molecules each had unique molecular identifiers attached to them. TCRdb called the 5' RACE reads again in MiXCR, with one record for every CDR3 protein. Of 95,000 to 120,000 distinct CDR3 sequences listed, 9.5% to 13% are singletons. This sequence was found in an adult who was a healthcare worker with PCR-confirmed SARS-CoV-2 infection or an uninfected control (not recorded which). What was sequenced was whole blood. The chain uses TRBV12-3 or TRBV12-4 and TRBJ2-2, with 7 bases matching TRBD2. The CDR3: CASAGVGTGELFF. In DNA form, the CDR3 reads TGTGCCAGCGCGGGAGTGGGCACCGGGGAGCTGTTTTTT.